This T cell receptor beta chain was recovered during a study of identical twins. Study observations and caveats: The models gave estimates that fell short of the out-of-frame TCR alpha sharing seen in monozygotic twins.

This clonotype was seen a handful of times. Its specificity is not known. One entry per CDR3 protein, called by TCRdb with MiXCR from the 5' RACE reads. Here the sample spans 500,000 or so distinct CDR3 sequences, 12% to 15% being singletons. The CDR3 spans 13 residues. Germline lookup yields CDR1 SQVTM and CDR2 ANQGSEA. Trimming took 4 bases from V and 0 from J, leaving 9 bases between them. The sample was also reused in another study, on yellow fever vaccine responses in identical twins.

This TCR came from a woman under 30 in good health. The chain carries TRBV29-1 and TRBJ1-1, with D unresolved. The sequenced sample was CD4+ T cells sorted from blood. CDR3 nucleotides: TGCAGCGTTGCCGGGAAGATGAACACTGAAGCTTTCTTT. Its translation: CSVAGKMNTEAFF. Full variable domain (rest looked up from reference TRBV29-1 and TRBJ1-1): SAVISQKPSRDICQRGTSLTIQCQVDSQVTMMFWYRQQPGQSLTLIATANQGSEATYESGFVIDKFPISRPNLTFSTLTVSNMSPEDSSIYLCSVAGKMNTEAFFGQGTRLTVV.